Below, 3 T cell receptor beta chains from the same sample are listed, as sequenced in a study of identical twins. TCRdb called the 5' RACE reads again in MiXCR, with one record for every CDR3 protein. This table holds fewer than 250,000 distinct CDR3 sequences, around a tenth found once. What was sequenced was memory (CD45RO+) T cells sorted from blood. The receptors stem from a woman under 30 in good health.

This clonotype was found many times. V and J are TRBV20-1 and TRBJ2-3; D not certain. The CDR3 covers 14 residues. The germline V gene encodes CDR1 DFQATT and CDR2 SNEGSKA (reference sequence). V was trimmed by 1 base and J by 5 bases, leaving 13 bases between them. CDR3 sequence (DNA): TGCAGTGCTAGAGTTTACCCGGTCGGAGATACGCAGTATTTT. Protein sequence: CSARVYPVGDTQYF.

This clonotype appeared a few times. The V gene is TRBV5-1, the J gene TRBJ1-6; a weak D match, TRBD1 (5 bases). Germline CDR1 reads SGHRS; CDR2 reads YFSETQ. The CDR3 runs to 15 residues. The V and J ends lost 0 bases and 8 bases respectively, with 12 bases between them. Written as DNA, the CDR3 is TGCGCCAGCAGCTTGGAAGGCAGGGAATATTCACCCCTCCACTTT. Its translation: CASSLEGREYSPLHF. Filled out from reference TRBV5-1 and TRBJ1-6, the complete variable domain reads KAGVTQTPRYLIKTRGQQVTLSCSPISGHRSVSWYQQTPGQGLQFLFEYFSETQRNKGNFPGRFSGRQFSNSRSEMNVSTLELGDSALYLCASSLEGREYSPLHFGNGTRLTVT.

The chain joins TRBV20-1 to TRBJ2-3, with 13 positions matching TRBD2. The germline gives CDR1 DFQATT, CDR2 SNEGSKA (reference sequence). There are 14 residues in the CDR3. Here the CDR3 DNA reads TGCAGCTTACTAGCGGGGGGGCTCACAGATACGCAGTATTTT. Amino acid sequence: CSLLAGGLTDTQYF.